This TCR beta chain derives from a study of blood T cell repertoires in COVID-19. Per the authors' pipeline: Reference gene primer amplification gave nucleated cell count estimates. Libraries were prepared by immunoSEQ multiplex PCR; TCRdb keeps only in-frame clonotypes and omits some of them. The D gene and trimming were derived from the DNA, and the V and J assignments and clone size from that table. Here the sample spans 220,000 or so clones, about 86% being singletons. The V gene end was trimmed by 7 bases and the J gene end by 4 bases; junction bases not matched to a gene: 4. From germline, CDR1 is SNHLY and CDR2 FYNNEI. CDR3 length equals 13 residues.

The rearrangement links TRBV2 to TRBJ2-1; 7 bases agree with TRBD1. Source material: PBMCs or T cells enriched from blood (not recorded which). This clonotype originated in a woman aged 40 to 49 with acute COVID-19. CDR3 DNA: TGTGCCAGCACCCAGGGGGTTTACAATGAGCAGTTCTTC. Its protein is CASTQGVYNEQFF.